This entry lists 10 T cell receptor beta chains sequenced from one sample in a study of control samples from healthy donors and cancer patients. Only in-frame clones appear in the TCRdb table, and some are missing; sequencing was by immunoSEQ multiplex PCR. The sample gives tens of thousands of clones, approximately 89% of which show up once; over 4.5% is in the top ten. Sequencing was performed on PBMCs. Source of these receptors: a man aged 55 to 70 with colorectal cancer.

CDR3 residues: CASSITGGSTGELFF. Written as DNA, the CDR3 is TGTGCCAGCAGCATAACAGGGGGGAGCACCGGGGAGCTGTTTTTT. The rearrangement uses TRBV7-9 and TRBJ2-2; 8 nucleotides align to TRBD1. The ends lost 5 bases at V and 4 bases at J; junction bases unmatched: 6. The CDR3 totals 15 residues. Germline assignment: CDR1 SEHNR and CDR2 FQNEAQ (reference sequence).

J is TRBJ1-3 and V is TRBV11-1; D call uncertain. The CDR3 runs to 13 residues. Trimming removed 5 bases from V and 3 bases from J, with 8 bases in between. In germline, CDR1 is SGHAT, CDR2 FQDESV (reference sequence). The CDR3 here is CASSATYGNTIYF. CDR3 in DNA: TGTGCCAGCAGCGCTACCTATGGAAACACCATATATTTT.

The rearrangement uses TRBV9 and TRBJ2-1; 10 nucleotides match TRBD2. The CDR3 has 16 residues. Germline V lookup: CDR1 SGDLS, CDR2 YYNGEE. V lost 0 bases, J lost 5 bases, and 5 bases stayed unmatched. The CDR3, as DNA: TGTGCCAGCAGCGTAGTCCCAGCGGGGGGGAACAATGAGCAGTTCTTC. It specifies CASSVVPAGGNNEQFF.

This chain links TRBV4-1 with TRBJ1-2; D not resolved. The CDR3 is made up of 14 amino acids. V lost 1 base to trimming and J lost 7 bases, with 13 bases between them. The germline CDR1 and CDR2 sequences are MGHRA and YSYEKL. This CDR3 is CASSQGKASGGYTF. The CDR3 DNA is TGCGCCAGCAGCCAAGGTAAAGCCTCGGGTGGCTACACCTTC.

The CDR3 nucleotides are TGTGCCAGCAGAGGCGGACAGGCTCAGACCCAGTACTTC. Protein: CASRGGQAQTQYF. The chain uses TRBV6-5 and TRBJ2-5; TRBD1 agrees at 7 bases. Germline CDR1 is MNHEY and CDR2 is SVGAGI. V was clipped by 6 bases and J by 6 bases; unmatched bases: 7. The length of the CDR3 is 13 residues.

The V and J genes are TRBV2 and TRBJ1-1, with D unresolved. Germline V lookup: CDR1 SNHLY, CDR2 FYNNEI. Trimming cost V 4 bases and J 0 bases, with 9 bases left between them. The length of the CDR3 is 14 residues. The DNA for the CDR3 is TGTGCCAGCAGTGCCACAGCCATGAACACTGAAGCTTTCTTT. Protein: CASSATAMNTEAFF.

The chain links TRBV5-1 to TRBJ2-5; 10 bases match TRBD1. The CDR3 has 15 residues. Trimming removed 4 bases from V and 0 bases from J; junction bases left unmatched: 3. Germline V gene sequence: CDR1 SGHRS, CDR2 YFSETQ. As DNA, the CDR3 is TGCGCCAGCAGCCCGGGACAGGGGTACCAAGAGACCCAGTACTTC. Amino acid sequence: CASSPGQGYQETQYF.

The chain couples TRBV27 to TRBJ2-1, with D possibly matching TRBD1 (5 bases). V lost 0 bases and J lost 2, with 11 bases in between. The CDR3 is 16 amino acids. Germline V gene lookup returns CDR1 MNHEY and CDR2 SMNVEV (reference sequence). The CDR3 coding sequence is TGTGCCAGCAGTTTATCGGGGCAGGCCCCCTACAATGAGCAGTTCTTC. It is translated as CASSLSGQAPYNEQFF.

This clone occurred once. The chain recombines TRBV6-4 with TRBJ2-2; D is ambiguous. The CDR3 has 11 residues. The germline gives CDR1 MRHNA, CDR2 SNTAGT. V lost 9 bases and J lost 6, with 8 bases in between. The CDR3 spells CASTRPGELFF. The CDR3 nucleotides are TGTGCCAGTACGCGCCCCGGGGAGCTGTTTTTT.

Only one count was recorded for this clone. This chain connects TRBV7-9 to TRBJ1-1, with D tentatively TRBD1 (5 bases). Trimming shortened V by 7 bases and J by 0 bases, and 9 bases separated the two germline ends. Germline V gene sequence: CDR1 SEHNR, CDR2 FQNEAQ (reference sequence). This CDR3 has 13 residues. The chain's CDR3 is CASTSGVNTEAFF. The DNA of the CDR3 is TGTGCCAGCACCTCGGGGGTGAACACTGAAGCTTTCTTT. The full variable domain, with the rest looked up from reference TRBV7-9 and TRBJ1-1, is DTGVSQNPRHKITKRGQNVTFRCDPISEHNRLYWYRQTLGQGPEFLTYFQNEAQLEKSRLLSDRFSAERPKGSFSTLEIQRTEQGDSAMYLCASTSGVNTEAFFGQGTRLTVV.